This T cell receptor beta chain emerged from a study of T-cell reconstitution after alpha-beta-depleted transplantation in children. Construction of the TCRbeta library involved unique molecular identifiers. TCRdb re-called the PCR reads with MiXCR, one entry per CDR3 protein. The sample holds fewer than 700,000 distinct CDR3 sequences; approximately 22% are singletons and the top ten take less than 15%. CDR1 and CDR2 (germline): SGHKS, YYEKEE (reference sequence). This CDR3 has 13 amino acids. V lost 2 bases and J lost 7, with 10 bases in between. Study results and limitations: High day-60 TCRbeta diversity in some patients came from surviving recipient T cells and thymic progenitors. T-cell counts and diversity at one year following transplant were attributed mainly to newly produced T cells. Two months or so post-transplant, alpha-beta T cells reportedly derived from several hundred expanded graft clones.

Notes on this clonotype: What it binds is unknown.

The clonotype was recovered from a boy in the first two years of life who had a stem cell transplant for acute myeloid leukemia, so the T cells may come from the graft donor. This sequence joins TRBV5-5 and TRBJ1-5, with D tentatively TRBD1 (5 bases). The specimen was PBMCs, mostly from graft donor cells, collected 360 days after TCRalphabeta/CD19-depleted stem cell transplant. The CDR3 sequence is CASSLGVQQPQHF. The CDR3 nucleotides read TGTGCCAGCAGCTTAGGGGTACAGCAGCCCCAGCATTTT.